This is a list of T cell receptor beta chains from one sample in a study of blood T cells in healthy people across ages. TCRdb reanalysed the 5' RACE reads using MiXCR and keeps one entry per CDR3 protein. This table holds around 1,800,000 distinct CDR3 sequences, approximately 40% found once. The sequencing input was blood. The receptors here all came from a human donor in good health. The CDR3 runs from the conserved cysteine through the conserved F or W. The order of the fields is D gene, clone size, V gene, J gene, CDR3 DNA, CDR3 protein. The D gene is left open where the match is weak. The size entry is marked missing in some rows and otherwise reads once, few, many or a size class.

D: NA; size: NA; V: TRBV6-5; J: TRBJ2-1; DNA: TGTGCCAGTAGTTTCCCCGGGGCCACCGGCAATGAGCAGTTCTTC; CDR3: CASSFPGATGNEQFF
D: TRBD1; size: few; V: TRBV27; J: TRBJ1-1; DNA: TGTGCCAGCGGGCCGACCGGGACAGGGACTGAAGCTTTCTTT; CDR3: CASGPTGTGTEAFF
D: NA; size: NA; V: TRBV20-1; J: TRBJ2-7; DNA: TGCAGTGCTTCCGACTGGGCAGCGTCACTCGAGCAGTACTTC; CDR3: CSASDWAASLEQYF
D: NA; size: NA; V: TRBV6-2/TRBV6-3; J: TRBJ1-6; DNA: TGTGCCAGCAGTTACAGGAGGAATTCACCCCTCCACTTT; CDR3: CASSYRRNSPLHF
D: NA; size: few; V: TRBV2; J: TRBJ2-3; DNA: TGTGCCAGCAGTACCCGAGGAGGGGTGGGAGAGGATACGCAGTATTTT; CDR3: CASSTRGGVGEDTQYF
D: TRBD1; size: NA; V: TRBV5-1; J: TRBJ1-1; DNA: TGCGCCAGCAGCTTGGAACCTTCGGACAGGGAGGGGATGGACACTGAAGCTTTCTTT; CDR3: CASSLEPSDREGMDTEAFF
D: TRBD1; size: few; V: TRBV29-1; J: TRBJ2-7; DNA: TGCAGCGTCCCCCCAATGACAGGGGTCTTCTACGAGCAGTACTTC; CDR3: CSVPPMTGVFYEQYF
D: TRBD1; size: NA; V: TRBV5-1; J: TRBJ1-2; DNA: TGCGCCAGCAGCTTGGCTTCTGTTGGGACAGGGTCGGCTGGCTACACCTTC; CDR3: CASSLASVGTGSAGYTF
D: TRBD2; size: many; V: TRBV7-2; J: TRBJ2-7; DNA: TGTGCCAGCAGCCCCCATGCGGGGGTCACCTACGAGCAGTACTTC; CDR3: CASSPHAGVTYEQYF
D: TRBD2; size: NA; V: TRBV7-2; J: TRBJ2-3; DNA: TGTGCCAGCAGCATAATATGGGGGGGGGACACAGATACGCAGTATTTT; CDR3: CASSIIWGGDTDTQYF
D: NA; size: NA; V: TRBV7-9; J: TRBJ2-7; DNA: TGTGCCAGCAGCTCATTCTTTGCGGAGTCCTACGAGCAGTACTTC; CDR3: CASSSFFAESYEQYF
D: NA; size: NA; V: TRBV9; J: TRBJ1-1; DNA: TGTGCCAGCAGCGTAGGCGGGGGCGGGATGAACACTGAAGCTTTCTTT; CDR3: CASSVGGGGMNTEAFF
D: NA; size: NA; V: TRBV6-2/TRBV6-3; J: TRBJ2-1; DNA: TGTGCCAGCAGTTACCTGTCTAGGGGTGAGCAGTTCTTC; CDR3: CASSYLSRGEQFF
D: NA; size: NA; V: TRBV20-1; J: TRBJ1-1; DNA: TGCAGTGAAGGTCGGCCAAGGACTGAAGCTTTCTTT; CDR3: CSEGRPRTEAFF
D: NA; size: few; V: TRBV4-3; J: TRBJ1-6; DNA: TGCGCCAGCAGCCAAGATCCGGCAGGGAGCTTGTCACCCCTCCACTTT; CDR3: CASSQDPAGSLSPLHF
D: NA; size: few; V: TRBV14; J: TRBJ2-3; DNA: TGTGCCAGCAGCCAAGTCCAAGATACGCAGTATTTT; CDR3: CASSQVQDTQYF